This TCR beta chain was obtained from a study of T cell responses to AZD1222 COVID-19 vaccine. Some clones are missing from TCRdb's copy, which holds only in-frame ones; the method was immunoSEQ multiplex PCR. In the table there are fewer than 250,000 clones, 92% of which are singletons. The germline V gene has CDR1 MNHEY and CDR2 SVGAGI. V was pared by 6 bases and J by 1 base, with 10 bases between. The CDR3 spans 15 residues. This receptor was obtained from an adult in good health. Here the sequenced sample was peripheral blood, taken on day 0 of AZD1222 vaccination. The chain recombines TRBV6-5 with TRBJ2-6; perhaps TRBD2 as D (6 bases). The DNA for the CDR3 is TGTGCCAGCAGATACGGGGGATCTGGGGCCAACGTCCTGACTTTC. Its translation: CASRYGGSGANVLTF.